These 2 T cell receptor beta chains originate from one sample sequenced in a study of T-cell memory formation after mild COVID-19 (dated by TCRdb to 2020 to 2022). Library construction relied on 5' RACE. The sequencing machine was an Illumina NovaSeq 6000. TCRdb reprocessed the public reads (quality trimming at Q25 with fastp, clone calling with MiXCR) and kept in-frame beta chains. Records with the same CDR3 protein are collapsed into one entry carrying the most frequent genes and DNA. The sample yields some 180,000 distinct CDR3 sequences; approximately 17% were counted once. The ten biggest clones cover roughly 3.9% of the sample. Sample: PBMCs or a T cell subset sorted from them (not recorded which). These receptors all stem from a man between 18 and 35 years old who had mild COVID-19 (a few samples of this study predate the infection). The sample titles of this study are shuffled in the database, so cell type and time point are left out; the donor was told from shared clones.

This clonotype was counted between two and nine times. The chain links TRBV5-1 to TRBJ2-1, with 8 bases lining up with TRBD1. The ends lost 4 bases at V and 15 bases at J; junction bases unmatched: 12. This CDR3 has 13 amino acids. Germline CDR1 and CDR2: SGHRS and YFSETQ. CDR3 residues: CASSLGTGIAPFF. CDR3 in DNA: TGCGCCAGCAGCCTCGGGACAGGTATAGCTCCGTTCTTC.

The chain joins TRBV6-5 to TRBJ2-7; 9 nucleotides line up with TRBD1. The CDR3 loop spans 12 amino acids. J lost 4 bases, V lost 7 bases, and 2 bases had no gene match. Germline CDR1 MNHEY, CDR2 SVGAGI. This chain's CDR3 is CASTDRGYEQYF. The CDR3 nucleotides read TGTGCCAGCACTGACAGGGGGTACGAGCAGTACTTC.